This T cell receptor beta chain derives from a study of blood T cell repertoires in COVID-19. Study information: Samples of COVID-19 (acute and convalescent) were obtained from the United States, Italy and Spain. Sources were T cells, B-cell-depleted T cells, or PBMCs; the material itself was cDNA or gDNA.

J lost 0 bases, V lost 4 bases, and 8 bases had no gene match. This CDR3 contains 17 residues. Germline CDR1 LGHNA, CDR2 YNFKEQ. Methods used by the authors: Reference gene primer amplification in the assay estimated nucleated cell counts. TCRdb keeps only in-frame clones here, not all; method: immunoSEQ multiplex PCR. D and trimming were read from the DNA, whereas the V and J calls and clone size are those reported in that table. Of over 250,000 clones listed, approximately 83% are singletons. This receptor was obtained from a human donor in a cohort sampled during active COVID-19. What was sequenced was peripheral blood. The chain employs TRBV4-2 and TRBJ2-2; 7 positions match TRBD1. The CDR3 nucleotides are TGTGCCAGCAGCCCGTTGGTCGGGACAGCGAACACCGGGGAGCTGTTTTTT. Its translation is CASSPLVGTANTGELFF.